The text below deals with one T cell receptor (beta chain). As defined, naive CD8 cells were CD45RO-negative and positively selected for CCR7, with terminally differentiated effector memory CD45RA+ cells excluded. All participating donors were Caucasian adults from Nashville, Tennessee. The CDR3 spans 17 residues. Germline-derived CDR1 and CDR2 are SGHRS and YFSETQ. V was pared by 4 bases and J by 0 bases, with 19 bases between. In the authors' methods: Junction-only sequences without quality scores were provided by ImmunoSEQ, so filtering was different. TCRdb keeps only in-frame clones here, not all; method: immunoSEQ multiplex PCR. The V and J calls and clone size come from that table; D and trimming were worked out from the DNA. The sample shows roughly 650,000 clones, 95% to 96% of them seen only once. The source of the sample is a study of shared clonotypes between healthy human individuals. Study background: The study enrolled a couple of women and three men aged 18 to 49.

This rearrangement joins TRBV5-1 to TRBJ1-1; TRBD1 is a possible D gene (6 bases). The clonotype originates from a young woman in good health. Sequenced material: naive CD8+ T cells sorted from blood. The DNA for the CDR3 is TGCGCCAGCAGCAACGGGACATACATGGGCATGAACACTGAAGCTTTCTTT. It translates to CASSNGTYMGMNTEAFF. Full variable domain (rest looked up from reference TRBV5-1 and TRBJ1-1): KAGVTQTPRYLIKTRGQQVTLSCSPISGHRSVSWYQQTPGQGLQFLFEYFSETQRNKGNFPGRFSGRQFSNSRSEMNVSTLELGDSALYLCASSNGTYMGMNTEAFFGQGTRLTVV.